This TCR beta chain was recorded in a study of T cells after yellow fever vaccination. Findings and limits, study-wide: Faster peaking, at day 5 versus 15, marked a secondary response that was weaker. From the bulk population, abundant clonotypes could contaminate and appear within FACS-sorted repertoires. CD4 and CD8 compartments shared a small share of clonotypes, likely from convergent recombination.

This CDR3 is built from 15 residues. The ends were cut back, 2 bases at V and 1 base at J, with 10 bases in the middle. Germline CDR1 LGHNT, CDR2 FRNRAP. On this clonotype itself: The antigen remains undetermined.

Researchers made TCR cDNA using 5'RACE template switching, and this step added a universal primer site and UMIs. TCRdb recomputed calls from the 5' RACE reads with MiXCR, one row per CDR3 protein. The data hold about 260,000 distinct CDR3 sequences, with approximately 13% observed a single time. The sequencing here drew on CD4+ T cells sorted from PBMCs, taken 45 days after the yellow fever booster vaccination. This sequence originates from a man aged 25 to 40 who received the YFV17D yellow fever vaccine. This chain links TRBV12-5 with TRBJ2-3, with D hard to call. CDR3 nucleotides: TGTGCTAGTGGTTTGTATACGCTCGGCACAGATACGCAGTATTTT. Translated, it gives CASGLYTLGTDTQYF.